The 18 T cell receptor beta chains below were found in one sample sequenced in a study of CD8+CD57+ T cells in acquired aplastic anemia (dated by TCRdb to the late 2010s). Sequencing was performed on an Illumina HiSeq 2000. Genomic DNA served as template for TCR beta VDJ combination and CDR3 sequence profiling. Through fastp at Q25 and MiXCR, TCRdb rebuilt clones from the public reads, retaining in-frame beta chains. Entries that share a CDR3 protein sequence are merged under the most common genes and DNA. In this sample the table shows a few hundred thousand distinct CDR3 sequences, almost 50% of which occur a single time. The ten largest clonotypes hold approximately 20% of the sample. The patients picked for sequencing were ones in whom flow cytometry had shown an expansion of CD8+CD57+ cells. Input material: sorted CD4+, CD8+, or CD8+CD57+ T cells (not recorded which) from PBMCs. All receptors come from a human donor with aplastic anemia.

With respect to this clonotype: A clone one base away is much larger, so this may be a read error. The gene calls are TRBV4-1 and TRBJ2-1; unclear D gene. Germline values: CDR1 MGHRA, CDR2 YSYEKL. The CDR3 has 14 amino acids. CDR3 nucleotides: TGCGCCAGCAGCCAAGGTGCAGCCTACAGTGAGCAGTTCTTC. Translation gives CASSQGAAYSEQFF.

The chain uses TRBV6-2 or TRBV6-3 and TRBJ1-5; weak D call: TRBD1 (5 bases). This CDR3 region has 12 residues. Germline V gene sequence: CDR1 MNHEY, CDR2 SVGEGT. Between the trimmed V and J ends, which lost 1 base and 13 bases, there was a span of 11 bases. CDR3 in DNA: TGTGCCAGCAGTTACTTCCTCCAGGGTCAGCATTTT. Translation: CASSYFLQGQHF.

J is TRBJ1-6 and V is TRBV19, with TRBD1 identical over 7 bases. Trimming removed 6 bases from V and 10 bases from J; junction bases left unmatched: 9. Germline V CDR1 and CDR2: LNHDA, SQIVND (reference sequence). The CDR3 covers 14 residues. The DNA for the CDR3 is TGTGCCAGTAGCGGGACAGACGGAAAATCACCCCTCCACTTT. Amino acids: CASSGTDGKSPLHF.

Concerning this clonotype: A junction boundary mismatches the germline segment, possibly from a read error. This rearrangement joins TRBV19 to TRBJ2-5; 8 nucleotides match TRBD1. The CDR3 is made up of 15 amino acids. CDR1 is LNHDA, CDR2 SQIVND, per germline (reference sequence). CDR3: CASSVSAGGQESQYF. The CDR3 bases are TGTGCCAGTAGTGTTTCGGCAGGGGGCCAAGAGTCCCAGTACTTC.

V gene TRBV19 combines with J gene TRBJ1-5; a weak D match, TRBD1 (6 bases). The CDR3 length is 15 residues. V was shortened by 5 bases and J by 0 bases, with 11 bases between the two germline ends. Germline CDR1 and CDR2: LNHDA and SQIVND (reference sequence). The CDR3 sequence is CASSEWTDSNQPQHF. CDR3 DNA: TGTGCCAGTAGTGAGTGGACAGATAGCAATCAGCCCCAGCATTTT.

This sequence joins TRBV12-3 or TRBV12-4 and TRBJ1-5; 7 nucleotides align to TRBD1. The J call may be faulty, since TRBJ2-3 better matches the DNA end. The CDR3 loop spans 13 amino acids. CDR3 amino acids: CASRRQGIGPQYF. For the CDR3, the DNA is TGTGCCAGCAGACGACAGGGAATAGGACCCCAGTATTTT.

This clonotype was counted ten times or more. This chain's CDR3 is CSATGQANTEAFF. The CDR3 DNA sequence: TGCAGTGCTACCGGACAGGCGAACACTGAAGCTTTCTTT. This chain joins TRBV20-1 and TRBJ1-1, with 7 bases fitting TRBD1. CDR3 length: 13 residues. Germline V gene lookup returns CDR1 DFQATT and CDR2 SNEGSKA (reference sequence). Trimming took 4 bases from V and 1 from J; bases not matched to a gene: 3.

This rearrangement joins TRBV7-2 to TRBJ1-1, with TRBD1 as a possible D gene (5 bases). The CDR3 contains 15 residues. With 1 base removed from V and 0 bases from J, the gap between germline ends came to 9 bases. Germline assignment: CDR1 SGHTA and CDR2 FQGNSA. The CDR3 is CASSLVGGVNTEAFF. Written as DNA, the CDR3 is TGTGCCAGCAGCTTAGTGGGGGGGGTGAACACTGAAGCTTTCTTT.

V and J are TRBV9 and TRBJ2-7; 9 bases fit TRBD1. The CDR3 is made up of 15 amino acids. V lost 5 bases, J lost 4 bases, and 10 bases stayed unmatched. Germline V lookup: CDR1 SGDLS, CDR2 YYNGEE. The CDR3 loop is CASRSPDRGEYEQYF. The DNA of the CDR3 is TGTGCCAGCAGGAGCCCGGACAGGGGAGAATACGAGCAGTACTTC.

This clonotype was seen at least ten times. This chain connects TRBV12-3 or TRBV12-4 to TRBJ1-1, with TRBD1 matching 8 bases. J gave up 10 bases and V 4 bases, and 5 bases lay outside the gene matches. The CDR3 spans 12 residues. The CDR3 DNA reads TGTGCCAGCAGTTCTCAGGGGGCGGCAGCTTTCTTT. Protein sequence: CASSSQGAAAFF.

Turning to this clonotype: A junction end diverges from the germline sequence, so it may reflect a read error. The chain links TRBV19 to TRBJ2-1; TRBD2 matches at 10 bases. CDR1 is LNHDA and CDR2 is SQIVND in the germline V gene (reference sequence). The CDR3 is 17 residues long. The CDR3, as DNA: TGTGCCAGTAGTATCCCCTCAATAGCGGGGGGCTTGAGTGAGCGGTTCTTC. Its translation: CASSIPSIAGGLSERFF.

This clonotype was picked up one time. This rearrangement joins TRBV10-2 to TRBJ1-4; D is ambiguous. The V end was cut by 6 bases, the J end by 8 bases, with 22 bases between. Germline lookup yields CDR1 WSHSY and CDR2 SAAADI. The length of the CDR3 is 16 residues. This chain's CDR3 is CASSDAGPSGGEKLFF. DNA for the CDR3: TGCGCCAGCAGCGACGCGGGCCCCTCTGGAGGGGAAAAACTGTTTTTT.

The chain employs TRBV12-3 or TRBV12-4 and TRBJ2-5, with D possibly being TRBD2 (5 bases). Trimming shortened V by 6 bases and J by 5 bases, and 13 bases separated the two germline ends. The CDR3 runs to 13 residues. The CDR3 region has the DNA TGTGCCAGCAGCACCAGTTCGGGGGAGACCCAGTACTTC. Residues: CASSTSSGETQYF.

This clonotype was detected a few times. The chain employs TRBV5-1 and TRBJ1-2, with D perhaps TRBD1 (5 bases). Germline-derived CDR1 and CDR2 are SGHRS and YFSETQ. CDR3 length: 13 residues. V lost 3 bases and J 11 bases, leaving 17 bases between the germline ends. The CDR3 DNA sequence: TGCGCCAGCAGCTGGGAGGGACCGCGCTGGTACACCTTC. Translating gives CASSWEGPRWYTF.

This clonotype was counted many times. The rearrangement joins TRBV5-8 to TRBJ2-5; 8 positions match TRBD1. CDR1 and CDR2 from the germline V gene are SGHTS and YDEGEE. V gave up 0 bases and J gave up 4 bases; unmatched junction bases: 8. This CDR3 has 16 residues. The CDR3 region is CASSLAAQGAGETQYF. The DNA of the CDR3 is TGTGCCAGCAGCTTGGCCGCCCAGGGGGCGGGAGAGACCCAGTACTTC.

The chain links TRBV12-3 or TRBV12-4 to TRBJ2-7; the D gene is possibly TRBD2 (7 bases). V gave up 0 bases and J gave up 5 bases, with 14 bases separating them. The CDR3 length is 15 residues. DNA for the CDR3: TGTGCCAGCAGTTTAGCTGGGGGCGGGGGCCACGAGCAGTACTTC. Its translation is CASSLAGGGGHEQYF.

About this clonotype itself: A single base separates this from a much larger clone, so it may be a read error. The chain carries TRBV11-2 and TRBJ2-1, with 8 bases that match TRBD2. CDR3 length equals 18 residues. Germline CDR1 is SGHAT and CDR2 is FQNNGV. The CDR3 protein is CARSLGSYRGGLRNEQFF. In DNA form, the CDR3 reads TGTGCCAGGAGCTTAGGCTCTTATCGGGGGGGGCTAAGGAATGAGCAGTTCTTC.

As regards this clonotype: Given the absence of the conserved phenylalanine or tryptophan at the CDR3 end, a read error is likely. The V call is TRBV7-9, the J call TRBJ1-2, with a possible D match to TRBD1 (6 bases). The CDR3 runs to 13 residues. Germline CDR1 reads SEHNR; CDR2 reads FQNEAQ (reference sequence). The CDR3 loop is CASSEGGYYGYTL. The CDR3 DNA reads as TGTGCTAGCAGCGAGGGGGGGTACTATGGCTACACCCTC.